Reported below is one T cell receptor beta chain. Its antigen target is currently unknown. Base qualities are not recorded, but no much larger clone differs from it by a single base. This entry comes from a study of CD8+ T cells in alopecia areata listed by TCRdb under 2018. General notes on the study: To study T cell clonal expansion in alopecia areata, the researchers applied high-throughput TCRbeta sequencing to both the C3H/HeJ mouse model and human patients. On the human side, TCRbeta sequencing was run on scalp tissue and on sorted CD4+ and CD8+ peripheral blood T cells from healthy controls and from alopecia areata patients with either patchy or totalis/universalis disease. Scalp clonality was compared across normal scalp (n=4), patchy alopecia areata scalp (n=8), and alopecia totalis/universalis scalp (n=8). RNA was obtained with the PAXgene miRNA kit for fixed scalp, the miRNeasy kit for PBMCs, and the RNeasy kit for mouse skin. TCRbeta CDR3 regions were amplified by immunoSEQ multiplex PCR using 35 Vbeta forward and 13 Jbeta reverse primers.

The paper's findings and limits, for the study overall: Scalp TCR repertoire analysis is complicated because resident alphabeta T cells in normal human skin are also sequenced, whereas mouse skin is dominated by gammadelta T cells. Higher clonality and more expanded CD8+ clones were observed in lesional scalp than in normal scalp, particularly in alopecia totalis/universalis, a finding suggestive of antigenic drive. Compared with mice, TCR sequences shared between patients were less clear, possibly partly because of HLA diversity across the patient population.

CDR1 and CDR2 (SQVTM, ANQGSEA) derive from the germline V gene. The CDR3, cysteine through phenylalanine, is 13 amino acids long. The entry retains the CDR3 DNA only, 39 bases that are in frame from base 1. V is clipped by 8 bases and J by 7 bases, and the sequence between their germline boundaries is 18 bases long. Libraries were prepared through the immunoSEQ multiplex PCR assay. RNA was extracted from all samples and reverse transcribed into cDNA, which served as template for TCR sequencing. First-strand cDNA was synthesized with SuperScript III using a 2:1 mix of oligo-dT and random hexamers. A synthetic immune receptor repertoire was used to measure amplification bias, and any remaining bias was corrected computationally. The authors' pipeline ran thus. Raw reads were preprocessed to remove errors, and CDR3 was defined by IMGT conventions from the conserved cysteine to phenylalanine. Clonality was calculated as 1 minus Shannon entropy normalized by log2 of the number of productive unique TCRs. CD4 or CD8 identity of scalp clones was inferred by cross-referencing scalp TCRbeta sequences with sorted blood CD4 and CD8 repertoires. Here the immuneACCESS table is served through TCRdb, limited to in-frame sequences with V and J called. Missing clones are a known gap in these copies; in checked studies unresolved V genes cover under half, and the rest lacks a known reason. The D gene and trimming were derived from the DNA, and the V and J assignments and clone size from that table. In this sample the table shows about 200,000 clones, 45% to 70% of which occur a single time. Together, the top ten hold nearly 5% of the sample.

PBMCs were separated by density centrifugation and stained for CD3, CD4 and CD8, after which CD4+ and CD8+ T cells were sorted on a FACSAria. Scalp biopsies and blood samples were obtained from unaffected controls. The sequence joins TRBV29-1 to TRBJ2-1, with TRBD2 as a weak D call on 6 bases. This sequence was found in a human donor in good health. Sequenced input: CD8+ T cells sorted from blood. The bases read TGCAGCACGCAAAGGGGAGGTGTTAATGAGCAGTTCTTC. The resulting protein is CSTQRGGVNEQFF.